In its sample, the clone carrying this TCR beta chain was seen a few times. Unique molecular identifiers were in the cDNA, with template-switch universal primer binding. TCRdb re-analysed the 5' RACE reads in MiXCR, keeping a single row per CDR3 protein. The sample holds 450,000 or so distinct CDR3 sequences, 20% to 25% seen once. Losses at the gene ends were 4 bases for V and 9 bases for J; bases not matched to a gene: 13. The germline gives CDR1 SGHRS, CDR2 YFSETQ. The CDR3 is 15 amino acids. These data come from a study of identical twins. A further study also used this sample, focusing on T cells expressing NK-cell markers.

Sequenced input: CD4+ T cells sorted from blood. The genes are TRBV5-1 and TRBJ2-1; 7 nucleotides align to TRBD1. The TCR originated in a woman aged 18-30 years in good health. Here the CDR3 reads CASSLQGTVTIEQFF. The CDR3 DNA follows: TGCGCCAGCAGCCTGCAGGGGACAGTAACAATTGAGCAGTTCTTC.